This TCR beta chain was retrieved from a study of shared clonotypes between healthy human individuals. Findings and caveats of the study: Clonotype sharing levels among donors were expected to vary with sequencing depth.

This clone occurred once. What it recognizes is unknown. In the naive CD8 group, cells lacked CD45RO and were positively selected for CCR7, so terminally differentiated effector memory CD45RA+ cells were left out. V was shortened by 0 bases and J by 0 bases, with 8 bases between the two germline ends. The germline V gene encodes CDR1 SGHDN and CDR2 FVKESK. This CDR3 has 15 residues. TCRdb's copy holds only in-frame clones and misses some; the assay was immunoSEQ multiplex PCR. The sample contains hundreds of thousands of clones, about 90% of which appear only once. This chain links TRBV14 with TRBJ2-5; D is undetermined. This receptor was obtained from a young man in good health. The sequenced sample consisted of naive CD8+ T cells sorted from blood. Here the CDR3 reads CASSQELWNQETQYF. The CDR3 nucleotides are TGTGCCAGCAGCCAAGAGCTTTGGAACCAAGAGACCCAGTACTTC.